This TCR beta chain was recorded in a study of CD8+CD57+ T cells in acquired aplastic anemia. Whole-study context: Sorted CD4+ and CD8+ cells gave a mean 3.2 ug DNA, range roughly 0.19 to 27.4 ug. Healthy donors gave about 10.8 million reads on average for CD4+ cells.

CDR3 length equals 15 residues. Trimming took 5 bases from V and 0 from J, leaving 13 bases between them. The germline V gene encodes CDR1 SGHDN and CDR2 FVKESK. The TCR beta profiling, which covered VDJ combination and CDR3 sequence, was carried out using genomic DNA as the template. MiXCR was run by TCRdb on the reads, yielding one entry per CDR3 protein. The data contain fewer than 250,000 distinct CDR3 sequences, approximately 49% of them singletons. This clonotype appeared many times. The antigen is unknown. Findings and limits, study-wide: In common between the patients and the controls were more than 25 CD8+ CDR3 sequences.

Sequenced sample: sorted CD4+, CD8+, or CD8+CD57+ T cells (not recorded which) from PBMCs. This receptor was taken from a human donor in good health, serving as a control. The rearrangement uses TRBV14 and TRBJ1-1; D might be TRBD1 (6 bases). The CDR3 region is CASSESGTLNTEAFF. The DNA for the CDR3 is TGTGCCAGCAGCGAATCCGGGACACTGAACACTGAAGCTTTCTTT. Combining the CDR3 with reference TRBV14 and TRBJ1-1 gives the whole variable domain EAGVTQFPSHSVIEKGQTVTLRCDPISGHDNLYWYRRVMGKEIKFLLHFVKESKQDESGMPNNRFLAERTGGTYSTLKVQPAELEDSGVYFCASSESGTLNTEAFFGQGTRLTVV.